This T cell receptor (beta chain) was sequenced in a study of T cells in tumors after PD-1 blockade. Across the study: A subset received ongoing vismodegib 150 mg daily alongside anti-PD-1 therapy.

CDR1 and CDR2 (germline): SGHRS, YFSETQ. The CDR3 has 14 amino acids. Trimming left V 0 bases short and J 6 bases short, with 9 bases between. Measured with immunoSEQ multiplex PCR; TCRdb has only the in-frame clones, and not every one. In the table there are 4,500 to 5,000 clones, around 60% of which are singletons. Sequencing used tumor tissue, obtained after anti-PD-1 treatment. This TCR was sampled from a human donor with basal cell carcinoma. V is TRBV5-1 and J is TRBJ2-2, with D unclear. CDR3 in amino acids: CASSLAEVSGELFF. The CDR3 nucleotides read TGCGCCAGCAGCTTGGCCGAAGTGTCCGGGGAGCTGTTTTTT.